This T cell receptor (beta chain) was identified in a study of cytomegalovirus exposure and HLA in healthy donors (TCRdb year 2017). About the investigation overall: According to an earlier analysis of 587 of the donors, about 179 million T cells yielded 100 million or so unique TCR beta sequences and about 300 Gb of sequence data. The study aimed to test whether signatures of past pathogen exposure could be identified by cataloging public T cell receptors. Typing coverage differed by locus: A, B, C, DRB1 and DQB1 were typed in about 629-630 donors, DQA1 in roughly 510, DPA1 in 600 to 610, and DPB1 in around 490. To study patterns of TCR occurrence, a later analysis re-analyzed previously published TCR beta repertoires from just over 650 donors and added high-resolution HLA genotyping. An early release covering roughly 640 HLA-typed donors comprised roughly 300 gigabases of sequencing data and tens of millions of unique TCR sequences. Across about 370 genotyped donors of the cohort, an average of roughly 200,000 unique TCR beta nucleotide sequences per donor were sequenced, and approximately 17% of those sequences were non-productive. Five DR-DQ haplotypes were treated as single units for association and clustering because of strong linkage in the cohort. Besides the first cohort of 550 to 750 subjects, a separate validation cohort made up of around 120 different subjects was used. Using immunosequencing, the study profiled T cell repertoires from 666 subjects and related those repertoires to cytomegalovirus serostatus. Every discovery cohort repertoire had been produced on one sequencing platform. HLA typing included class I and class II loci at four-digit resolution. Alongside the repertoire data, information on donor age, sex, ethnicity and CMV serostatus was compiled. Of the roughly 400 genotyped donors, 81% were placed in the genetic ancestry cluster associated with self-reported Caucasian donors. The later analysis used no new phenotypic data to find candidate immune exposures, relying instead on TCR beta sequences and their occurrence across donors. High-throughput TCR immunosequencing, statistical association of individual TCRs with disease status, and machine learning were combined to predict cytomegalovirus infection status. A later genetic analysis took genome-wide SNP genotypes for 398 of the 666 donors and used that subset as a discovery cohort. An earlier analysis of approximately 500 of the donors applied high-throughput TCR beta sequencing to assess whether each TCR beta V gene segment acted as functional or pseudogenic.

The cohort was made up of around 720 healthy bone marrow donors. At the time of sampling, every cohort member was nominally healthy, though immune exposures that went unrecorded were likely present. The donor was CMV seropositive and was included in the group of 250 to 300 seropositive cohort members. A peripheral blood sample was collected from each donor, and TCR beta sequencing was performed on peripheral blood mononuclear cells. Genomic DNA was extracted from the blood cell samples with the Qiagen DNeasy Blood Extraction Kit. The method was the immunoSEQ multiplex PCR assay. For the multiplex PCR, a mixture combining 60 forward primers for TCR Vbeta segments and 13 reverse primers for TCR Jbeta segments was used. The CDR3 region of rearranged TCR beta genes was amplified from genomic DNA with a multiplex PCR assay. On the Illumina HiSeq System, the amplified TCR beta libraries were sequenced as 87-base-pair reads. The paper's processing steps were these. A later analysis counted approximately 74 million unique TCR beta chains across the 550 to 700 repertoires, and roughly 9.9 million of these chains were shared by at least two donors. A nearest-neighbor algorithm error-corrected the raw reads and collapsed the reads into unique sequences, merging closely related sequences to remove PCR and sequencing errors. V, D and J gene segments were assigned by aligning CDR3 sequences to IMGT reference sequences. Each retained sequence needed at least a six-nucleotide match to both a V gene segment and a J gene segment. Rearrangements were classified as productive when the CDR3 lacked stop codons and remained in frame with V and J, and all other rearrangements were classified as non-productive. Following IMGT convention, CDR3 was defined as the stretch from the second conserved V-encoded cysteine to the conserved J-encoded phenylalanine. The earlier analysis of some 550 of the donors excluded any sequence lacking an unambiguous match to a single V gene segment. An earlier analysis of just under 600 of the donors called V segments functional above 56.7% productive rearrangements and segregating when the between-donor standard deviation exceeded 5%. A statistical classification framework was developed to diagnose cytomegalovirus status using the catalog of TCR beta chain sequences. In a later analysis, V and J genes were assigned by comparing TCR nucleotide sequences against IMGT/GENE-DB human TR gene sequences. The TCRdist pipeline was used in a later analysis to assign CDR3 sequences and most-parsimonious VDJ recombination scenarios. In a later analysis, each TCR beta chain was defined by its CDR3 amino acid sequence together with its V-gene family, and reads without a unique V-gene family were excluded. To address suspected cross-contamination and a sequencing artifact, a later analysis removed over 500 highly shared, low-generation-probability nucleotide sequences. In a later analysis, a clonal expansion index for each public chain was calculated from normalized within-repertoire ranks of inferred template counts. In a later analysis, generation probabilities were computed with a VDJ recombination model fitted to out-of-frame rearrangements, and the resulting probabilities were checked against IGoR. In a later analysis, hypergeometric tests were used to score TCR-TCR, TCR-HLA and TCR-CMV co-occurrence, with a repertoire-size bias correction applied to TCR pairs. False discovery rates were estimated in a later analysis by permuting HLA or CMV assignments 20 times. In a later analysis, co-occurring TCRs were grouped with DBSCAN, and TCRdist sequence similarity was added when clustering was performed within HLA-allele-positive subsets. Repertoires with fewer than 30,000 or more than 120,000 public chains were left out of co-occurrence clustering, as were a few repertoires with anomalous nucleotide sharing. What TCRdb holds here is the immuneACCESS table cut down to in-frame rearrangements. Part of the clones is not present; checked against another copy, under half of the missing clones reflect an unresolved V gene, and the others are unexplained. V and J calls and clone size are copied from that table; D and trimming were computed from the DNA. For this sample there are 100,000 to 150,000 clones; 65% to 80% appear just once. The leading ten clones occupy 4.2% of the sample.

What the research found in general, with its limitations: In both the original and validation cohorts, the classifier was reported to diagnose cytomegalovirus status with high specificity and sensitivity. Broadly in line with IMGT annotations, most TCR beta V segments showed up in productive rearrangements about 90% or about 30% of the time in an earlier analysis of 587 of the donors. According to a later analysis, most CMV-associated TCR beta chains appeared to be HLA-restricted, and the HLA associations seemed to be driven largely by CMV exposure. In a later genetic analysis, a missense DCLRE1C variant was associated with V-gene and J-gene trimming of TCR beta chains, and the association was replicated in an independent cohort. Some IMGT-functional V segments, including TRBV6-2 and TRBV6-3, could not be distinguished by the 87-base-pair reads and were therefore excluded. Compared with the roughly 600-donor mean, donors in an Asian-associated ancestry cluster had fewer N-insertions in productive TCRs, according to a later genetic analysis. Correlated functional status among segregating V segments might be attributable to linkage disequilibrium, but an unknown experimental factor could not be ruled out. In vitro tests confirmed that a few of the cytomegalovirus-associated TCR beta chains recognize cytomegalovirus antigens. CMV serostatus was the only immune exposure information available for the cohort. At a false discovery rate of 0.05, a later analysis linked under 20,000 TCR beta sequences to specific HLA alleles. Because counts were too low, about 17 rarely observed V segments, including chromosome 9 orphons, were excluded from the earlier analysis of several hundred of the donors. A cluster of highly shared sequence variants was judged likely to represent a technical artifact of the sequencing pipeline. The presence/absence analyses assumed that sequencing depth was roughly uniform across donors, and that assumption may not be true. Several of the top co-occurrence clusters appeared to be linked to parvovirus B19, influenza, CMV and Epstein-Barr virus, according to a later analysis. Strong co-occurrence of HLA alleles, especially DR and DQ, made assigning TCR associations to individual alleles difficult. The authors suggested that the approach could potentially be extended to other disease states and immunological phenotypes. In a later analysis, HLA-associated TCR beta chains were found to be more clonally expanded and to have lower generation probabilities than equally common non-associated chains. HLA typing was unavailable for some donors at each locus, so association tests used only the typed subset. This cohort had only TCR beta chains sequenced, and the lack of alpha or paired-chain data limited which features could be detected. Across donors, most TCR sequences were observed very rarely, whereas some public TCRs were present in many individuals. The study listed around 160 TCR beta chains as associated with cytomegalovirus. A further reported finding was that TCR beta sequences accurately predicted the HLA-A and HLA-B alleles for most subjects in the first cohort. In a later analysis, TCR association rates were found to vary across HLA loci, with the most associated TCRs seen for DRB1 alleles and the fewest for HLA-C alleles.

Of note for this clone: No antigen is known for it. Base-call qualities are not available, and no considerably larger clone is one nucleotide away.

Trimming takes 8 bases off V and 6 bases off J; junction bases not matched to a gene: 14. Inclusive of the bounding cysteine and phenylalanine, the CDR3 is 16 residues long. The DNA shown is the 48-base CDR3, in frame from base 1. CDR1 and CDR2 are drawn from the germline V gene: MDHEN, SYDVKM. The TCR comes from a male donor in good health and CMV-seropositive. The chain joins TRBV28 to TRBJ2-1; 9 bases in the junction line up with TRBD2. The sequenced sample consisted of PBMCs. The CDR3 loop reads CASQGLREGRFNEQFF. The nucleotides are TGTGCCAGCCAAGGGCTGCGGGAGGGCCGTTTCAATGAGCAGTTCTTC.